The rows below give T cell receptor beta chains drawn from one sample of a study of response to subunit inactivated influenza vaccine. TCRdb re-analysed the RT-PCR reads in MiXCR, keeping a single row per CDR3 protein. In the table there are some 640,000 distinct CDR3 sequences, 14% of which are singletons. Source: PBMCs from blood, taken less than 15 days before vaccination. The receptors stem from a man in his fifties or sixties who received an inactivated influenza vaccine. CDR3s include the opening cysteine and the closing phenylalanine or tryptophan. A D gene is named only where the DNA matches it firmly. The size field is filled for only some rows; it gives once, few, many or a size class.

j_call	v_call	d_call	clone_size	cdr3_aa	cdr3_nt
TRBJ2-7	TRBV4-3	TRBD2	.	CASSQEPSGRADEQYF	TGCGCCAGCAGCCAAGAGCCTAGCGGGAGGGCCGACGAGCAGTACTTC
TRBJ1-1	TRBV11-1	.	.	CASSLGQLDEAFF	TGTGCCAGCAGCTTAGGACAGCTGGATGAAGCTTTCTTT
TRBJ2-7	TRBV7-2	.	.	CASSLSQASSYEQYF	TGTGCCAGCAGCTTATCCCAGGCCAGCTCCTACGAGCAGTACTTC
TRBJ2-3	TRBV6-2/TRBV6-3	.	few	CASSYPPPPDTQYF	TGTGCCAGCAGTTATCCCCCACCGCCAGATACGCAGTATTTT
TRBJ2-4	TRBV7-2	TRBD1	.	CASSFYGTGTNIQYF	TGTGCCAGCAGCTTCTACGGGACAGGGACAAACATTCAGTACTTC
TRBJ2-3	TRBV28	.	few	CASIRGYSTDTQYF	TGTGCCAGCATCCGGGGCTACAGCACAGATACGCAGTATTTT
TRBJ2-1	TRBV29-1	.	few	CSVLGHRPGNEQFF	TGCAGCGTTCTAGGACACCGGCCGGGCAATGAGCAGTTCTTC
TRBJ2-1	TRBV7-2	TRBD2	few	CASSQASGRAWDEQFF	TGTGCCAGCAGCCAAGCTAGCGGGAGGGCCTGGGATGAGCAGTTCTTC
TRBJ2-1	TRBV12-3/TRBV12-4	TRBD2	.	CASSHRASGNNEQFF	TGTGCCAGCAGTCACCGGGCTAGCGGGAACAATGAGCAGTTCTTC
TRBJ2-1	TRBV11-3	TRBD2	few	CASSFSAGGVNEQFF	TGTGCCAGCAGCTTCTCGGCGGGAGGGGTAAATGAGCAGTTCTTC
TRBJ2-6	TRBV5-1	.	.	CASSSQTSGANVLTF	TGCGCCAGCAGCTCCCAGACCTCTGGGGCCAACGTCCTGACTTTC
TRBJ2-7	TRBV6-2/TRBV6-3	.	once	CASKSPGRAGSYEQYF	TGTGCCAGCAAATCCCCGGGGCGTGCGGGTTCGTACGAGCAGTACTTC
TRBJ2-5	TRBV5-1	.	few	CASSSEGGARKTQYF	TGCGCCAGCAGCTCGGAAGGGGGGGCCAGGAAGACCCAGTACTTC
TRBJ1-4	TRBV6-1	.	few	CASSANTDEKLFF	TGTGCCAGCAGTGCGAACACGGACGAAAAACTGTTTTTT
TRBJ2-5	TRBV4-1	TRBD2	.	CASSHYPGGTETQYF	TGCGCCAGCAGCCACTATCCGGGGGGGACAGAGACCCAGTACTTC
TRBJ1-3	TRBV2	.	.	CASSSLQGAGNTIYF	TGTGCCAGCAGTAGCCTCCAGGGTGCTGGAAACACCATATATTTT
TRBJ2-2	TRBV5-1	TRBD1	few	CASSLVGQLNTGELFF	TGCGCCAGCAGCCTTGTGGGACAGCTAAACACCGGGGAGCTGTTTTTT